The clone carrying this T cell receptor beta chain was picked up one time. Per the original data handling: For nucleated cells, counts were estimated from reference gene primer amplification. Only in-frame clones appear in the TCRdb table, and some are missing; sequencing was by immunoSEQ multiplex PCR. The V and J calls and clone size were taken over from that table, and D and trimming were inferred from the DNA. This table has approximately 300,000 clones, about four fifths appearing once. The Seattle patients, enrolled during active infection, were followed longitudinally. This record belongs to a study of blood T cell repertoires in COVID-19. Background on the study: The study drew acute and convalescent COVID-19 samples from the United States, Italy and Spain. From T cells, B-cell-depleted T cells, or PBMCs came the material, which was cDNA or gDNA.

Trimming shortened V by 1 base and J by 5 bases, and 12 bases separated the two germline ends. The germline CDR1 and CDR2 sequences are SGHTA and FQGNSA. The CDR3 loop spans 14 amino acids. The rearrangement links TRBV7-2 to TRBJ2-7; unclear D gene. This clonotype originated in a person between 65 and 79 years old with COVID-19, enrolled during active disease. The sample was peripheral blood. The CDR3 loop reads CASSLGARAHEQYF. Written as DNA, the CDR3 is TGTGCCAGCAGCTTAGGAGCAAGAGCCCACGAGCAGTACTTC.